This T cell receptor (beta chain) was profiled in a study of blood T cell repertoires in COVID-19. This CDR3 is 14 amino acids long. Germline loops: CDR1 MDHEN, CDR2 SYDVKM. V lost 7 bases and J 6 bases, leaving 16 bases between the germline ends. Using immunoSEQ multiplex PCR, the repertoire was profiled, and TCRdb retains in-frame clones only, with some absent. Of 100,000 to 150,000 clones listed, approximately 86% were seen once; the top ten hold 7% to 9%. Sample: peripheral blood. The V gene is TRBV28, the J gene TRBJ1-5, with D perhaps matching TRBD1 (5 bases). The receptor was derived from a human donor in a cohort sampled during active COVID-19. The CDR3 loop is CASTVGGVGQPQHF. The CDR3 DNA is TGTGCCAGCACCGTGGGAGGGGTCGGTCAGCCCCAGCATTTT.